What follows are 26 T cell receptor beta chains derived from one specimen sequenced in a study of CD8+CD57+ T cells in acquired aplastic anemia. It was genomic DNA that served as the template for profiling TCR beta VDJ and CDR3. MiXCR, run by TCRdb on the reads, gives a single entry per CDR3 protein. Of 150,000 to 200,000 distinct CDR3 sequences listed, about 60% were seen once; the top ten hold over 40%. The specimen was sorted CD4+, CD8+, or CD8+CD57+ T cells (not recorded which) from PBMCs. The receptors stem from a human donor in good health.

The rearrangement joins TRBV19 to TRBJ2-5; 10 bases agree with TRBD2. The CDR3 extends over 14 amino acids. The germline V gene has CDR1 LNHDA and CDR2 SQIVND (reference sequence). V was clipped by 5 bases and J by 3 bases; unmatched bases: 3. CDR3 amino acids: CASSRTSGEETQYF. DNA of the CDR3: TGTGCCAGTAGTCGGACTAGCGGTGAAGAGACCCAGTACTTC.

This clonotype appeared a few times. V is TRBV7-8 and J is TRBJ1-5; D remains unclear. Trimming removed 5 bases at V and 5 bases at J, with 10 bases between. Germline V gives CDR1 SGHVS, CDR2 FQNEAQ. The CDR3 contains 13 residues. The CDR3 DNA reads as TGTGCCAGCAGCCTGCGAACCCATCAGCCCCAGCATTTT. This encodes CASSLRTHQPQHF.

Many counts were recorded for this clonotype. A read error may account for a junction end that differs from germline. J is TRBJ2-2 and V is TRBV7-7; 9 nucleotides match TRBD2. Germline CDR1 SSHAT, CDR2 FNYEAQ (reference sequence). The CDR3 consists of 17 residues. As DNA, the CDR3 is TGTGCTAGCAGCCCCAGTGCTATAGCGGGAGCCACCGGGGAGCTGTTTTTT. Translation: CASSPSAIAGATGELFF.

V gene TRBV2 combines with J gene TRBJ2-3; no clear D. The CDR3 runs 15 residues. CDR1 is SNHLY and CDR2 is FYNNEI in the germline V gene. V was clipped by 4 bases and J by 1 base, with 12 bases between them. The CDR3 sequence is CASSAYLTRTDTQYF. The CDR3 nucleotides read TGTGCCAGCAGTGCCTACCTGACTCGCACAGATACGCAGTATTTT.

The chain is built from TRBV7-6 and TRBJ2-1, with 7 bases matching TRBD1. V shed 3 bases and J 5 bases; nucleotides not matched to a gene: 7. The CDR3 runs to 15 residues. The germline gives CDR1 SGHVS, CDR2 FNYEAQ. CDR3 DNA sequence: TGTGCCAGCAGCTTTAGACAGGGAAAACACAATGAGCAGTTCTTC. It specifies CASSFRQGKHNEQFF.

This clonotype was counted ten times or more. The chain joins TRBV6-5 to TRBJ2-1, with 9 bases lining up with TRBD1. The ends lost 5 bases at V and 5 bases at J; junction bases unmatched: 7. The length of the CDR3 is 15 residues. The germline V gene has CDR1 MNHEY and CDR2 SVGAGI. The CDR3 region is CASSQGTGRHNEQFF. CDR3 sequence (DNA): TGTGCCAGCAGTCAAGGGACAGGGAGACACAATGAGCAGTTCTTC.

This chain joins TRBV6-4 and TRBJ2-7; perhaps TRBD2 as D (5 bases). Germline CDR1 reads MRHNA; CDR2 reads SNTAGT. The ends were cut back, 0 bases at V and 2 bases at J, with 14 bases in the middle. CDR3 length: 16 residues. In nucleotides, the CDR3 is TGTGCCAGCAGTGACTCACCAGCGGAGTGCACCTACGAGCAGTACTTC. Translation: CASSDSPAECTYEQYF.

This sequence joins TRBV2 and TRBJ1-4, with 10 bases lining up with TRBD1. Germline CDR1 and CDR2: SNHLY and FYNNEI. The CDR3 contains 16 residues. After removal of 6 bases from V and 10 bases from J, the junction contained 14 bases not matched to a gene. As DNA, the CDR3 is TGTGCCAGCAGCTTCACCGAGGGACAGGGGTTCGGAAAACTGTTTTTT. Amino acid sequence: CASSFTEGQGFGKLFF.

This chain connects TRBV7-3 to TRBJ2-1; 9 bases are shared with TRBD2. Trimming cost V 2 bases and J 6 bases; bases outside gene matches: 8. CDR1 SGHTA and CDR2 FQGTGA come from the germline V gene. The CDR3 sequence is 16 residues long. The CDR3, as DNA: TGTGCCAGCAGCTTAGGTTTTAGCGGGAGCGGCAATGAGCAGTTCTTC. Protein product: CASSLGFSGSGNEQFF.

In DNA form, the CDR3 reads TGTGCCAGCAGCCCGGTTCAGGGGGCAAACACTGAAGCTTTCTTT. It specifies CASSPVQGANTEAFF. The chain links TRBV7-3 to TRBJ1-1; 8 bases are shared with TRBD1. J gave up 2 bases and V 5 bases, and 7 bases lay outside the gene matches. The germline CDR1 and CDR2 sequences are SGHTA and FQGTGA. This CDR3 contains 15 residues.

The J gene is TRBJ1-5, the V gene TRBV7-9; no clear D. The V end lost 0 bases, the J end lost 7 bases, and 10 bases lay between the germline ends. The length of the CDR3 is 14 residues. The germline V gene encodes CDR1 SEHNR and CDR2 FQNEAQ (reference sequence). The CDR3 region has the DNA TGTGCCAGCAGCTTAGCCGGCCAGCAGCAGCCCCAGCATTTT. Translation: CASSLAGQQQPQHF.

A note on this clonotype: Sequence at one end of the junction differs from germline and may be a read error. The chain links TRBV10-3 to TRBJ2-5; maybe TRBD2 (5 bases). From germline, CDR1 is ENHRY and CDR2 SYGVKD. The CDR3 is made up of 13 amino acids. Written as DNA, the CDR3 is TGTGCCACCAGTGTAAATAGCGAGCAGACCCAGTACTTC. Amino acid sequence: CATSVNSEQTQYF.

This clonotype was seen at least ten times. The chain employs TRBV9 and TRBJ2-3, with D possibly called TRBD1 or TRBD2 (5 bases each). From germline, CDR1 is SGDLS and CDR2 YYNGEE. This CDR3 comprises 15 residues. The ends were cut back, 4 bases at V and 0 bases at J, with 12 bases in the middle. Here the CDR3 DNA reads TGTGCCAGCAGCCAATCGGGACCCAGCACAGATACGCAGTATTTT. Its protein product is CASSQSGPSTDTQYF.

This chain links TRBV5-8 with TRBJ2-1; 8 nucleotides line up with TRBD2. The CDR3 spans 15 residues. J was trimmed by 6 bases and V by 2 bases; bases with no gene match: 7. Germline lookup yields CDR1 SGHTS and CDR2 YDEGEE. Here the CDR3 DNA reads TGTGCCAGCAGCTTAGTCGGGACTAGTGGCAATGAGCAGTTCTTC. Encoded protein: CASSLVGTSGNEQFF.

The J gene is TRBJ2-7, the V gene TRBV19, with D hard to call. The V gene lost 4 bases and the J gene lost 7 bases, with 14 bases spanning the gap. Germline CDR1 and CDR2: LNHDA and SQIVND (reference sequence). This CDR3 contains 13 residues. The CDR3 spells CASSTQERREQYF. In nucleotides, the CDR3 is TGTGCCAGTAGTACACAAGAACGACGGGAGCAGTACTTC.

This clonotype showed up just a few times. The chain uses TRBV9 and TRBJ2-5; D unresolved. Trimming took 1 base from V and 3 from J, leaving 4 bases between them. Germline V CDR1 and CDR2: SGDLS, YYNGEE. The length of the CDR3 is 12 residues. CDR3 in amino acids: CASSVRKETQYF. DNA for the CDR3: TGTGCCAGCAGCGTACGGAAAGAGACCCAGTACTTC.

In this sample, this clonotype turned up once. The chain is built from TRBV7-2 and TRBJ1-3; possibly TRBD1 or TRBD2 for D (5 bases each). The DNA matches TRBJ2-3 better at its end, which makes the J call doubtful. This CDR3 region has 15 residues. Germline CDR1 is SGHTA and CDR2 is FQGNSA. The CDR3 is CASSPGTPYTDTQYF. The CDR3, as DNA: TGTGCCAGCAGCCCCGGGACGCCCTACACAGATACGCAGTATTTT.

This clonotype was observed at least ten times. The rearrangement joins TRBV6-5 to TRBJ2-5; TRBD2 is a possible D gene (5 bases). V shed 6 bases and J shed 2 bases, with 22 bases lying between them. This CDR3 contains 17 residues. Per the germline V gene, CDR1 is MNHEY and CDR2 is SVGAGI. The CDR3 protein is CASSSSLFRRTQETQYF. In DNA form, the CDR3 reads TGTGCCAGCAGCTCCTCCCTATTTCGGAGGACTCAAGAGACCCAGTACTTC.

This clonotype was counted a few times. In DNA form, the CDR3 reads TGCAGCGTTGCGGGGACAGATCATCAAGAGACCCAGTACTTC. Its translation is CSVAGTDHQETQYF. J is TRBJ2-5 and V is TRBV29-1; 7 nucleotides agree with TRBD1. Germline assignment: CDR1 SQVTM and CDR2 ANQGSEA. Unmatched junction bases numbered 7, after V lost 4 bases and J lost 2 bases. The CDR3 runs 14 residues. Full variable domain (rest looked up from reference TRBV29-1 and TRBJ2-5): SAVISQKPSRDICQRGTSLTIQCQVDSQVTMMFWYRQQPGQSLTLIATANQGSEATYESGFVIDKFPISRPNLTFSTLTVSNMSPEDSSIYLCSVAGTDHQETQYFGPGTRLLVL.

The chain couples TRBV9 to TRBJ1-2, with D unclear. V lost 3 bases, J lost 0 bases, and 3 bases lay in between. Germline V lookup: CDR1 SGDLS, CDR2 YYNGEE. The CDR3 spans 12 residues. Here the CDR3 DNA reads TGTGCCAGCAGCGAGGCTAACTATGGCTACACCTTC. Translating gives CASSEANYGYTF.

The chain recombines TRBV20-1 with TRBJ2-7; TRBD1 matches at 9 bases. The ends lost 0 bases at V and 2 bases at J; junction bases unmatched: 5. Germline lookup yields CDR1 DFQATT and CDR2 SNEGSKA (reference sequence). The CDR3 has 15 amino acids. This CDR3 is CSAREDGTGTYEQYF. The DNA for the CDR3 is TGCAGTGCTAGAGAGGACGGGACAGGGACCTACGAGCAGTACTTC.

Comments on this clonotype: A read error may account for a junction end that differs from germline. This chain links TRBV12-3 or TRBV12-4 with TRBJ2-7; TRBD2 agrees at 13 bases. The CDR3 extends over 16 amino acids. In nucleotides, the CDR3 is TGTACCAGCAGCCCCGCCGGACTAGCGGGAGTTTACGAGCAGTACTTC. Translated, it gives CTSSPAGLAGVYEQYF.

The V and J genes are TRBV2 and TRBJ1-1, with 10 bases identical to TRBD1. Germline lookup yields CDR1 SNHLY and CDR2 FYNNEI. V lost 7 bases, J lost 4 bases, and 12 bases stayed unmatched. This CDR3 has 16 residues. The CDR3 region is CASMYDRGRVGTEAFF. The CDR3 DNA is TGTGCCAGCATGTACGACAGGGGGCGGGTTGGCACTGAAGCTTTCTTT.

A note on this clonotype: A much bigger clone sits one base away, suggesting this may be a read error. The chain recombines TRBV4-2 with TRBJ2-2, with D possibly being TRBD2 (5 bases). From germline, CDR1 is LGHNA and CDR2 YNFKEQ. This CDR3 contains 15 residues. The CDR3 sequence: CASSQDFGNAGELFF. The CDR3, as DNA: TGTGCCAGCAGCCAAGATTTCGGGAACGCCGGGGAGCTGTTTTTT.

The gene calls are TRBV19 and TRBJ1-1, with D unclear. The CDR3 has 14 residues. The V end lost 3 bases, the J end lost 1 base, and 9 bases lay between the germline ends. Germline CDR1 is LNHDA and CDR2 is SQIVND (reference sequence). The CDR3 nucleotides are TGTGCCAGTAGTATGGTTCAGAGGAACACTGAAGCTTTCTTT. Amino acid sequence: CASSMVQRNTEAFF.

The rearrangement links TRBV19 to TRBJ2-1; no reliable D call. Trimming removed 3 bases at V and 5 bases at J, with 11 bases between. The CDR3 covers 14 residues. The germline V gene has CDR1 LNHDA and CDR2 SQIVND (reference sequence). The CDR3 sequence is CASSIPRAHNEQFF. The CDR3, as DNA: TGTGCCAGTAGTATTCCACGGGCTCACAATGAGCAGTTCTTC.